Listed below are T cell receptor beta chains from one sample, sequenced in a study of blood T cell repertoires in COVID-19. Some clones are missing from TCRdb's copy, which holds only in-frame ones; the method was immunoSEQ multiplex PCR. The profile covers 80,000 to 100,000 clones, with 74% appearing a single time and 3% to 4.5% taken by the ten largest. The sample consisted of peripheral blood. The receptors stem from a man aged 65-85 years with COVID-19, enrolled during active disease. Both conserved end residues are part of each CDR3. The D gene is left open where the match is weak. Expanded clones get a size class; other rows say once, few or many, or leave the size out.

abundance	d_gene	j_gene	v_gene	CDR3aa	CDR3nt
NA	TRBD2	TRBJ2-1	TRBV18	CASSPGPPGLADYNEQFF	TGTGCCAGCTCACCAGGCCCCCCGGGACTAGCGGATTACAATGAGCAGTTCTTC
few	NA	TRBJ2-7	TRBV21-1	CASNTGSARHEQYF	TGTGCCAGCAACACAGGGTCTGCTAGACACGAGCAGTACTTC
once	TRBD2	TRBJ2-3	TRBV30	CAWGAGGPPDTQYF	TGTGCCTGGGGAGCGGGAGGGCCCCCAGATACGCAGTATTTT
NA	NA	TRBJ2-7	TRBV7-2	CASSLSWAQGYEQYF	TGTGCCAGCAGCCTAAGTTGGGCCCAGGGATACGAGCAGTACTTC
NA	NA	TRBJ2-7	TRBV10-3	CAISDRARSYEQYF	TGTGCCATCAGTGACAGGGCAAGATCCTACGAGCAGTACTTC
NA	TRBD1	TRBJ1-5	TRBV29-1	CSVGGGQGGQPQHF	TGCAGCGTTGGGGGAGGACAGGGGGGTCAGCCCCAGCATTTT
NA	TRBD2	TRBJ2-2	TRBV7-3	CASSPGLAAGELFF	TGTGCCAGCAGCCCGGGACTAGCTGCCGGGGAGCTGTTTTTT
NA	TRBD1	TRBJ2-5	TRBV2	CANRGTAQQPTQYF	TGTGCCAACCGTGGGACAGCTCAACAACCGACCCAGTACTTC
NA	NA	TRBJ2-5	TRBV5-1	CASSRGAAKGKETQYF	TGCGCCAGCAGCCGTGGGGCGGCGAAGGGAAAAGAGACCCAGTACTTC
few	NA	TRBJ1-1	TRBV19	CASSGGRAFF	TGTGCCAGTTCCGGAGGCCGAGCTTTCTTT
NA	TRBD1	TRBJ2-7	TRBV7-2	CASRKPGQGPTEQYF	TGTGCCAGCCGCAAACCGGGACAGGGGCCGACCGAGCAGTACTTC
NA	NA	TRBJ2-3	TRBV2	CASSEGTATQYF	TGTGCCAGCAGTGAAGGAACCGCGACGCAGTATTTT
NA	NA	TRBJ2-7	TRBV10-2	CASRAVPYEQYF	TGCGCCAGCAGAGCGGTGCCCTACGAGCAGTACTTC
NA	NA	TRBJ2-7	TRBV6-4	CASSIQNEQYF	TGTGCCAGCAGCATACAAAACGAGCAGTACTTC
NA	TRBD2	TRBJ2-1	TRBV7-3	CASSLGTSGRNEQFF	TGTGCCAGCAGCTTAGGGACTAGCGGGAGGAATGAGCAGTTCTTC
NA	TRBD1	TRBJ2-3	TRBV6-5	CASSYSGTGTDTQYF	TGTGCCAGCAGTTACTCCGGGACAGGGACAGATACGCAGTATTTT
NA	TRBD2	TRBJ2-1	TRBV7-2	CASSWLAGEQFF	TGTGCCAGCAGCTGGCTAGCGGGTGAGCAGTTCTTC
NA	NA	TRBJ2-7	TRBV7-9	CASSQGGPYEQYF	TGTGCCAGCAGCCAGGGGGGCCCCTACGAGCAGTACTTC
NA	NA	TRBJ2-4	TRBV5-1	CASSLGERAIQYF	TGCGCCAGCAGCTTGGGGGAGCGGGCCATTCAGTACTTC
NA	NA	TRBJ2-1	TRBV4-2	CASSQDTASGGGAYYNEQFF	TGTGCCAGCAGCCAAGATACGGCTAGCGGTGGGGGGGCTTACTACAATGAGCAGTTCTTC
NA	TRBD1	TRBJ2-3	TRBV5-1	CASSPGQGADTQYF	TGCGCCAGCAGCCCCGGACAGGGTGCAGATACGCAGTATTTT
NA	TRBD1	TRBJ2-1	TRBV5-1	CASSMWTGTSYNEQFF	TGCGCCAGCAGCATGTGGACAGGGACCTCCTACAATGAGCAGTTCTTC
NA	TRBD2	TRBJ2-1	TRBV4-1	CASSPMGGTSGPSSYNEQFF	TGCGCCAGCAGCCCCATGGGCGGGACTAGCGGTCCGAGCTCCTACAATGAGCAGTTCTTC
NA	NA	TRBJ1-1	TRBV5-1	CASSLPGREAFF	TGCGCCAGCAGCTTACCAGGGCGGGAAGCTTTCTTT
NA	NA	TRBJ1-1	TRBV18	CASSPPWGREAFF	TGTGCCAGCTCACCACCATGGGGCCGTGAAGCTTTCTTT
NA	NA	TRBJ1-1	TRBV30	CAWDRKNGYTEAFF	TGTGCCTGGGACAGGAAAAACGGTTACACTGAAGCTTTCTTT
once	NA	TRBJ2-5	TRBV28	CASRPMRTPGTQYF	TGTGCCAGCAGACCTATGAGAACACCAGGGACCCAGTACTTC
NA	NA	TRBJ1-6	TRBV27	CASSLVQANSPLHF	TGTGCCAGCAGTCTTGTACAGGCCAATTCACCCCTCCACTTT
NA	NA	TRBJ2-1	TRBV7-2	CASSLFHAYNEQFF	TGTGCCAGCAGCTTATTCCACGCGTACAATGAGCAGTTCTTC
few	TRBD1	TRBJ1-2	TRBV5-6	CASSWGQPNYGYTF	TGTGCCAGCAGCTGGGGACAGCCTAACTATGGCTACACCTTC
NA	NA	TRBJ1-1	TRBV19	CASSPSGTRAAFF	TGTGCCAGTAGTCCTTCCGGGACTCGTGCAGCTTTCTTT
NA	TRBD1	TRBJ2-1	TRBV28	CAISRGSYNEQFF	TGTGCCATTAGCAGGGGGTCCTACAATGAGCAGTTCTTC
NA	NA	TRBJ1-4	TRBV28	CASSSDSGGEKLFF	TGTGCCAGCAGCTCGGACAGCGGGGGTGAAAAACTGTTTTTT
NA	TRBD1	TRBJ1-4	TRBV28	CASTSNRGGTNEKLFF	TGTGCCAGCACCTCGAACAGGGGGGGAACTAATGAAAAACTGTTTTTT
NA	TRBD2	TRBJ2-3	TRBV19	CASSIVASGSSDTQYF	TGTGCCAGTAGTATAGTGGCTAGCGGGAGTTCAGATACGCAGTATTTT
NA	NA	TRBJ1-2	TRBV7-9	CASSLAIRGSGYTF	TGTGCCAGCAGCTTAGCGATCCGGGGGTCTGGCTACACCTTC
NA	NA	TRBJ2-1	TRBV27	CASWRGGSGYEQFF	TGTGCCAGCTGGAGGGGGGGGAGTGGCTATGAGCAGTTCTTC
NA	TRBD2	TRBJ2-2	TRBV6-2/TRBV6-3	CASSPGLLSGELFF	TGTGCCAGCAGTCCGGGACTACTAAGCGGGGAGCTGTTTTTT